The rows below give T cell receptor beta chains drawn from one sample of a study of blood T cell repertoires in COVID-19. TCRdb's copy holds only in-frame clones and misses some; the assay was immunoSEQ multiplex PCR. The table records nearly 110,000 clones, under 90% of them present only once. Sequenced input: peripheral blood. These receptors originate from a woman aged 55-69 years with acute or convalescent COVID-19. Each CDR3 is given with its conserved first and last residue. D genes are given only for firm matches. Size is omitted from some rows. Given values are once, few, many or a class for expanded clones.

size: -
D: -
length: 13
J: TRBJ2-7
V: TRBV7-8
CDR3: CASSHAATYEQYF
DNA: TGTGCCAGCAGCCATGCCGCGACCTACGAGCAGTACTTC

size: -
D: TRBD2
length: 16
J: TRBJ2-1
V: TRBV18
CDR3: CASSPGVGTSGNEQFF
DNA: TGTGCCAGCTCACCGGGAGTCGGGACTAGCGGCAATGAGCAGTTCTTC

size: -
D: -
length: 16
J: TRBJ2-1
V: TRBV3-1/TRBV3-2
CDR3: CASSHGGTFGYNEQFF
DNA: TGTGCCAGCAGCCACGGGGGAACGTTTGGATACAATGAGCAGTTCTTC

size: -
D: -
length: 12
J: TRBJ2-7
V: TRBV28
CDR3: CASRTRDYEQYF
DNA: TGTGCCAGCAGAACGAGGGATTACGAGCAGTACTTC

size: -
D: -
length: 14
J: TRBJ2-2
V: TRBV2
CDR3: CASRVGRGPGELFF
DNA: TGTGCCAGCAGGGTCGGCAGGGGACCCGGGGAGCTGTTTTTT

size: -
D: -
length: 13
J: TRBJ1-1
V: TRBV30
CDR3: CAWRAGSVTEAFF
DNA: TGTGCCTGGAGAGCGGGAAGTGTCACTGAAGCTTTCTTT

size: -
D: -
length: 17
J: TRBJ1-1
V: TRBV28
CDR3: CASSLDLGGARDTEAFF
DNA: TGTGCCAGCAGTTTAGACCTAGGGGGAGCCAGGGACACTGAAGCTTTCTTT

size: -
D: TRBD1
length: 16
J: TRBJ2-1
V: TRBV10-1
CDR3: CASSESRNRGKDEQFF
DNA: TGCGCCAGCAGTGAGTCGAGGAACAGGGGTAAGGATGAGCAGTTCTTC

size: -
D: -
length: 15
J: TRBJ1-1
V: TRBV6-5
CDR3: CASSYSFQENTEAFF
DNA: TGTGCCAGCAGTTACTCTTTTCAGGAGAACACTGAAGCTTTCTTT

size: -
D: TRBD1
length: 14
J: TRBJ1-2
V: TRBV6-5
CDR3: CASSFDRAPYGYTF
DNA: TGTGCCAGCAGTTTCGACAGGGCGCCCTATGGCTACACCTTC

size: few
D: TRBD1
length: 16
J: TRBJ2-2
V: TRBV5-1
CDR3: CASSTRQGQNTGELFF
DNA: TGCGCCAGCAGCACCCGACAGGGTCAGAACACCGGGGAGCTGTTTTTT

size: -
D: TRBD2
length: 17
J: TRBJ2-3
V: TRBV18
CDR3: CASSSIQRGSSTDTQYF
DNA: TGTGCCAGCTCATCGATACAGCGGGGATCCAGCACAGATACGCAGTATTTT

size: -
D: TRBD1
length: 12
J: TRBJ1-1
V: TRBV11-3
CDR3: CASSLATGEAFF
DNA: TGTGCCAGCAGCTTAGCGACAGGGGAAGCTTTCTTT

size: -
D: TRBD1
length: 16
J: TRBJ1-6
V: TRBV19
CDR3: CASSPGQGPPNSPLHF
DNA: TGTGCCAGTAGTCCTGGACAGGGGCCTCCGAATTCACCCCTCCACTTT

size: -
D: -
length: 15
J: TRBJ1-4
V: TRBV7-6
CDR3: CASSLGSTTNEKLFF
DNA: TGTGCCAGCAGCTTAGGTTCCACTACTAATGAAAAACTGTTTTTT

size: -
D: TRBD1
length: 13
J: TRBJ1-1
V: TRBV5-6
CDR3: CASSLQGVTEAFF
DNA: TGTGCCAGCAGTTTACAGGGGGTCACTGAAGCTTTCTTT

size: once
D: TRBD2
length: 15
J: TRBJ2-1
V: TRBV11-2
CDR3: CASSLSSGARIEQFF
DNA: TGTGCCAGCAGCTTGTCGAGCGGGGCGAGAATTGAGCAGTTCTTC

size: few
D: -
length: 12
J: TRBJ1-4
V: TRBV12-3/TRBV12-4
CDR3: CASSLAGHYLFF
DNA: TGTGCCAGCAGTTTAGCGGGTCACTATCTGTTTTTT